Shown below are 3 T cell receptor beta chains from a single sample sequenced in a study of blood T cells in healthy people across ages. A second 7 to 11 cycle PCR used barcoded and J-beta primers. TCRdb re-called the 5' RACE reads with MiXCR, one entry per CDR3 protein. The sample consists of fewer than 1.5 million distinct CDR3 sequences, approximately 38% of them appearing once. The material sequenced was blood. Receptor source: a woman under 30 in good health.

The chain recombines TRBV12-3 or TRBV12-4 with TRBJ2-5; perhaps TRBD1 as D (8 bases). This CDR3 comprises 14 residues. The ends were cut back, 5 bases at V and 4 bases at J, with 14 bases in the middle. The CDR3: CASSQQGGVETQYF. DNA of the CDR3: TGTGCCAGCAGTCAACAGGGGGGGGTAGAGACCCAGTACTTC.

As concerns this clonotype: A junction end diverges from the germline sequence, so it may reflect a read error. J is TRBJ1-1 and V is TRBV3-1; D uncertain. Per the germline V gene, CDR1 is LGHDT and CDR2 is YNNKEL (reference sequence). The length of the CDR3 is 14 residues. CDR3 loop: CAGSQAGGNTEAFF. CDR3 sequence (DNA): TGTGCCGGCAGCCAAGCCGGAGGGAACACTGAAGCTTTCTTT.

This clonotype was recorded once. The rearrangement joins TRBV10-3 to TRBJ2-1; D may be TRBD2 (5 bases). The germline V gene encodes CDR1 ENHRY and CDR2 SYGVKD. Trimming cost V 3 bases and J 2 bases, with 14 bases left between them. The CDR3 has 16 residues. The CDR3 is CAISEGSVVTYNEQFF. CDR3 bases: TGTGCCATCAGTGAAGGTAGCGTAGTGACCTACAATGAGCAGTTCTTC.